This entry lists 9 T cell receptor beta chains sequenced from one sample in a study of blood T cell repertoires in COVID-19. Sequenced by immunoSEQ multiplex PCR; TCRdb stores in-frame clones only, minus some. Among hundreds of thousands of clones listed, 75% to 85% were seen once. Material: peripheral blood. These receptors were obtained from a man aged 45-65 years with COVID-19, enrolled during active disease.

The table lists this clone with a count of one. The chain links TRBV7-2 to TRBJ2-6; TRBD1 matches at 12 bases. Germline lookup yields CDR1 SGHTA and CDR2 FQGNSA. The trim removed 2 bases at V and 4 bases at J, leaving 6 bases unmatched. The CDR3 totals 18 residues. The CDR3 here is CASSLPGQGARGANVLTF. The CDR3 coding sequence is TGTGCCAGCAGCTTACCGGGACAGGGGGCGCGGGGGGCCAACGTCCTGACTTTC.

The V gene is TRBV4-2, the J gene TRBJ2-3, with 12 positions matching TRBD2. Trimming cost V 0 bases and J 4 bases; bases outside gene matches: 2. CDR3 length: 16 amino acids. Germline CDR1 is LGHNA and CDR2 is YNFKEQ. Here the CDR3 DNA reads TGTGCCAGCAGCCAAGATCTAGCGGGGGGGCCAGATACGCAGTATTTT. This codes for CASSQDLAGGPDTQYF.

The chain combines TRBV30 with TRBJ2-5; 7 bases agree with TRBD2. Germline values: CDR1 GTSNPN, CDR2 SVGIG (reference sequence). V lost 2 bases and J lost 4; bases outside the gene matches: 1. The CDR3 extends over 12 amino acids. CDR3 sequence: CAWSSGGETQYF. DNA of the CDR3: TGTGCCTGGAGTTCGGGGGGAGAGACCCAGTACTTC.

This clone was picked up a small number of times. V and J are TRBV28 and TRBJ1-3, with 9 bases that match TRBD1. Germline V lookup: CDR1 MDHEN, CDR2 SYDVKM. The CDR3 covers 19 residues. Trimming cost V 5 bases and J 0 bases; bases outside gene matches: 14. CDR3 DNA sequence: TGTGCCAGCAGTCCCCCGGGACAGGGAGTAAGGAACTCTGGAAACACCATATATTTT. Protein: CASSPPGQGVRNSGNTIYF.

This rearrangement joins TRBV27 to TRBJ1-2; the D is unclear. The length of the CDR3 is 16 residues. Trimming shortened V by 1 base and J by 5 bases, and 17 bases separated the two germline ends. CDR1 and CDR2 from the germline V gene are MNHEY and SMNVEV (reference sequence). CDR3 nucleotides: TGTGCCAGCAGTTTATTAGGAACAGACATTGGATATGGCTACACCTTC. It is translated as CASSLLGTDIGYGYTF.

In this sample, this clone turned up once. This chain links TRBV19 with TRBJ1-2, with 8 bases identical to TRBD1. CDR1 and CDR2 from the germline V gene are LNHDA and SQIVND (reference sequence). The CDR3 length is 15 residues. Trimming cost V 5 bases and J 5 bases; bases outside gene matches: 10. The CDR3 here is CASSVDRGEAYGYTF. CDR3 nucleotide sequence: TGTGCCAGTAGTGTCGACAGGGGCGAGGCATATGGCTACACCTTC. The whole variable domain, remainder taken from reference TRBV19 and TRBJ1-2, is DGGITQSPKYLFRKEGQNVTLSCEQNLNHDAMYWYRQDPGQGLRLIYYSQIVNDFQKGDIAEGYSVSREKKESFPLTVTSAQKNPTAFYLCASSVDRGEAYGYTFGSGTRLTVV.

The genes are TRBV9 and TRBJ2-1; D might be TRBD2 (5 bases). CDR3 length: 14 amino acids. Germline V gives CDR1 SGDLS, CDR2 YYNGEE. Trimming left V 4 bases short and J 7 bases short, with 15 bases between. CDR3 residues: CASSPEASWNEQFF. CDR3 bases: TGTGCCAGCAGCCCCGAGGCTAGCTGGAATGAGCAGTTCTTC.

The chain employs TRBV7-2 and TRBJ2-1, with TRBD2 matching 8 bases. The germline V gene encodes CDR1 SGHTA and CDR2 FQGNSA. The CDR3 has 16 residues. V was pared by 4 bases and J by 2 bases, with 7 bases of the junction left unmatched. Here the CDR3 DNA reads TGTGCCAGCAGCTCCGGGGGGGGACTACCCTACAATGAGCAGTTCTTC. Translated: CASSSGGGLPYNEQFF.

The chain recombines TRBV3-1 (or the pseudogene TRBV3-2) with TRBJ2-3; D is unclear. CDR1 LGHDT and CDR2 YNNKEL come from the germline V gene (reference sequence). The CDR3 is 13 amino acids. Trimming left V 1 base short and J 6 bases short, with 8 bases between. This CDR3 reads CASSQGRMDTQYF. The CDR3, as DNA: TGTGCCAGCAGCCAAGGGCGGATGGATACGCAGTATTTT.